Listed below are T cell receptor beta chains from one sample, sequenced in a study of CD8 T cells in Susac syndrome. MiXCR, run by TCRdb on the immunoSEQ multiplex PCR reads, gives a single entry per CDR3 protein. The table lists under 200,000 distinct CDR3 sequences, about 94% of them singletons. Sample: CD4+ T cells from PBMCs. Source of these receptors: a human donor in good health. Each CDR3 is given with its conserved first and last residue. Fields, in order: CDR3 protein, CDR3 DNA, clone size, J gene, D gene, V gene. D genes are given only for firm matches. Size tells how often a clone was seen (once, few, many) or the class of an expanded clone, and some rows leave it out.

cdr3_aa: CASSTGQGRGEKLFF; cdr3_nt: TGTGCCAGCAGTACGGGACAGGGGAGGGGTGAAAAACTGTTTTTT; clone_size: NA; j_call: TRBJ1-4; d_call: TRBD1; v_call: TRBV5-6
cdr3_aa: CSARGQLYEQYF; cdr3_nt: TGCAGTGCTAGAGGACAGCTCTACGAGCAGTACTTC; clone_size: NA; j_call: TRBJ2-7; d_call: NA; v_call: TRBV20-1
cdr3_aa: CASNSERGDEQFF; cdr3_nt: TGTGCCAGCAATTCGGAGAGGGGGGATGAGCAGTTCTTC; clone_size: NA; j_call: TRBJ2-1; d_call: NA; v_call: TRBV6-4
cdr3_aa: CASSQEFASEETQYF; cdr3_nt: TGTGCCAGCAGCCAAGAATTTGCTAGCGAAGAGACCCAGTACTTC; clone_size: NA; j_call: TRBJ2-5; d_call: NA; v_call: TRBV4-2
cdr3_aa: CASSTNRDRLYEQYF; cdr3_nt: TGCGCCAGCAGTACCAACCGGGACAGACTCTACGAGCAGTACTTC; clone_size: NA; j_call: TRBJ2-7; d_call: TRBD1; v_call: TRBV5-1
cdr3_aa: CASGPGTGRPQEAQYF; cdr3_nt: TGTGCTAGTGGTCCTGGGACAGGGAGACCCCAAGAGGCCCAGTACTTC; clone_size: NA; j_call: TRBJ2-5; d_call: TRBD1; v_call: TRBV12-5
cdr3_aa: CASSFLQGAGQPQHF; cdr3_nt: TGTGCCAGCAGCTTTTTACAGGGGGCAGGACAGCCCCAGCATTTT; clone_size: NA; j_call: TRBJ1-5; d_call: TRBD1; v_call: TRBV3-1
cdr3_aa: CAWSAGRLNEKLFF; cdr3_nt: TGTGCCTGGAGTGCGGGACGCCTGAATGAAAAACTGTTTTTT; clone_size: NA; j_call: TRBJ1-4; d_call: NA; v_call: TRBV30
cdr3_aa: CASSLTAWARLAKNIQYF; cdr3_nt: TGCGCCAGCAGCTTGACAGCATGGGCCCGTCTAGCCAAAAACATTCAGTACTTC; clone_size: NA; j_call: TRBJ2-4; d_call: NA; v_call: TRBV5-1
cdr3_aa: CASSQETQGASYNSPLHF; cdr3_nt: TGTGCCAGCAGCCAAGAAACTCAGGGGGCGTCCTATAATTCACCCCTCCACTTT; clone_size: NA; j_call: TRBJ1-6; d_call: TRBD1; v_call: TRBV4-2
cdr3_aa: CSVATGVAHTEAFF; cdr3_nt: TGCAGCGTTGCGACAGGGGTGGCTCACACTGAAGCTTTCTTT; clone_size: NA; j_call: TRBJ1-1; d_call: TRBD1; v_call: TRBV29-1
cdr3_aa: CASSHHGPRATQYF; cdr3_nt: TGTGCCAGCAGCCATCATGGACCTAGAGCGACCCAGTACTTC; clone_size: NA; j_call: TRBJ2-5; d_call: NA; v_call: TRBV3-1
cdr3_aa: CASRPTLAADNSPLHF; cdr3_nt: TGTGCCAGCAGACCTACCCTCGCAGCTGATAATTCACCCCTCCACTTT; clone_size: NA; j_call: TRBJ1-6; d_call: NA; v_call: TRBV28
cdr3_aa: CASSLGGRGTETQYF; cdr3_nt: TGTGCCAGCAGCTTAGGGGGGCGAGGGACGGAGACCCAGTACTTC; clone_size: once; j_call: TRBJ2-5; d_call: NA; v_call: TRBV11-2
cdr3_aa: CASRPSGTGRYGYTF; cdr3_nt: TGTGCCAGCAGGCCGTCCGGGACAGGGCGGTATGGCTACACCTTC; clone_size: NA; j_call: TRBJ1-2; d_call: TRBD1; v_call: TRBV5-6
cdr3_aa: CASSFWGVPSTDTQYF; cdr3_nt: TGTGCCAGCAGCTTTTGGGGGGTCCCTAGCACAGATACGCAGTATTTT; clone_size: NA; j_call: TRBJ2-3; d_call: NA; v_call: TRBV7-2
cdr3_aa: CASSSPKRLAIAGELFF; cdr3_nt: TGTGCCAGCAGCTCTCCCAAGAGACTAGCAATCGCCGGGGAGCTGTTTTTT; clone_size: once; j_call: TRBJ2-2; d_call: TRBD2; v_call: TRBV3-1
cdr3_aa: CASRADSYTEAFF; cdr3_nt: TGTGCCAGCAGGGCGGACAGCTACACTGAAGCTTTCTTT; clone_size: NA; j_call: TRBJ1-1; d_call: NA; v_call: TRBV7-2
cdr3_aa: CASSWAGQSSYNEQFF; cdr3_nt: TGTGCCAGTAGTTGGGCAGGCCAAAGCTCCTACAATGAGCAGTTCTTC; clone_size: NA; j_call: TRBJ2-1; d_call: NA; v_call: TRBV19
cdr3_aa: CASSPRRTSLTGELFF; cdr3_nt: TGTGCCAGCAGTCCACGCCGGACTAGCCTTACCGGGGAGCTGTTTTTT; clone_size: NA; j_call: TRBJ2-2; d_call: TRBD2; v_call: TRBV27
cdr3_aa: CSALVPGRSNQPQHF; cdr3_nt: TGCAGTGCTTTAGTGCCGGGACGGAGCAATCAGCCCCAGCATTTT; clone_size: NA; j_call: TRBJ1-5; d_call: NA; v_call: TRBV20-1
cdr3_aa: CASSAGLAGSYNEQFF; cdr3_nt: TGTGCCAGCAGCGCCGGACTAGCGGGGTCTTACAATGAGCAGTTCTTC; clone_size: NA; j_call: TRBJ2-1; d_call: TRBD2; v_call: TRBV7-9
cdr3_aa: CASSFDLSTGELFF; cdr3_nt: TGTGCCAGCAGCTTCGACCTAAGCACCGGGGAGCTGTTTTTT; clone_size: NA; j_call: TRBJ2-2; d_call: NA; v_call: TRBV7-2
cdr3_aa: CASSTSDFNQPQHF; cdr3_nt: TGTGCCAGCAGCACTTCGGACTTCAATCAGCCCCAGCATTTT; clone_size: NA; j_call: TRBJ1-5; d_call: NA; v_call: TRBV28
cdr3_aa: CSARVSLLHGELFF; cdr3_nt: TGCAGTGCTAGAGTAAGCCTACTACATGGGGAGCTGTTTTTT; clone_size: NA; j_call: TRBJ2-2; d_call: NA; v_call: TRBV20-1
cdr3_aa: CASSARGAGRVSSYNEQFF; cdr3_nt: TGTGCCAGCAGCGCCCGAGGAGCGGGCCGTGTTAGCTCCTACAATGAGCAGTTCTTC; clone_size: NA; j_call: TRBJ2-1; d_call: NA; v_call: TRBV9
cdr3_aa: CSVVRLETYNGQFF; cdr3_nt: TGCAGCGTTGTTCGACTGGAAACCTACAATGGGCAGTTCTTC; clone_size: NA; j_call: TRBJ2-1; d_call: NA; v_call: TRBV29-1
cdr3_aa: CAWNRGPNTGELFF; cdr3_nt: TGTGCCTGGAATAGGGGGCCGAACACCGGGGAGCTGTTTTTT; clone_size: NA; j_call: TRBJ2-2; d_call: TRBD1; v_call: TRBV30
cdr3_aa: CASRWTGTSTDTQYF; cdr3_nt: TGTGCCAGCAGATGGACAGGGACTAGCACAGATACGCAGTATTTT; clone_size: NA; j_call: TRBJ2-3; d_call: TRBD1; v_call: TRBV2